Reported below is one T cell receptor beta chain. What it recognizes is unknown. The data were taken from a study of T cell responses to AZD1222 COVID-19 vaccine. In the study overall: Pooled samples include second doses given at about 4 or 12 weeks. Study-level results: The study found vaccine-associated CD4 TCRs spanning spike, dominant at 160-218 and 743-854. Reports indicate that nearly half of spike-specific TCRs are directed at unmutated variant regions. Baseline seropositives among AZD1222 recipients totaled only 5 to 7.

From germline, CDR1 is MNHEY and CDR2 SVGEGT. Trimming removed 5 bases from V and 0 bases from J, with 7 bases in between. CDR3 length: 13 amino acids. The protocol was immunoSEQ multiplex PCR, while the TCRdb copy is restricted to in-frame clones and leaves out a portion. The table shows 53,000 or so clones, with about 81% occurring only once. This TCR was recovered from an adult in good health. The rearrangement joins TRBV6-2 or TRBV6-3 to TRBJ1-1; D is uncertain. Sequenced here: peripheral blood, sampled on day 0 of AZD1222 vaccination. The CDR3 loop is CASSPTLNTEAFF. The DNA of the CDR3 is TGTGCCAGCAGTCCGACACTGAACACTGAAGCTTTCTTT.